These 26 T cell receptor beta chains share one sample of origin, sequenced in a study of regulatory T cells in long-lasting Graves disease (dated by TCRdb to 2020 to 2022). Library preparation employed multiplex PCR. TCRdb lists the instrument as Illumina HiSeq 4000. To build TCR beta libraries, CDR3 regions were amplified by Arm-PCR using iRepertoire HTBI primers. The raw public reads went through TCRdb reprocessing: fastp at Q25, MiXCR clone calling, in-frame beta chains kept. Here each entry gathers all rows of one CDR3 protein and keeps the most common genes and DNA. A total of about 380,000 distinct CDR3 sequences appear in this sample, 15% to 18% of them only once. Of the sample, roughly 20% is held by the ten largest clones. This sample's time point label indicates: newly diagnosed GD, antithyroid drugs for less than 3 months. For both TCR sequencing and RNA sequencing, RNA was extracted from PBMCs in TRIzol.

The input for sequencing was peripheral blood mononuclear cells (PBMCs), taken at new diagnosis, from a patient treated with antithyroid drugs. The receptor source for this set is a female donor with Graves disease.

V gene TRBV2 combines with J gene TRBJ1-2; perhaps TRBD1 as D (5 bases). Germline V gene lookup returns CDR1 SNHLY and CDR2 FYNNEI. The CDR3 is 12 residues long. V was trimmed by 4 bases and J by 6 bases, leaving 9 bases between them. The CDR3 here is CASSVGHNGYTF. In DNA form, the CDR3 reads TGTGCCAGCAGTGTGGGGCACAATGGCTACACCTTC.

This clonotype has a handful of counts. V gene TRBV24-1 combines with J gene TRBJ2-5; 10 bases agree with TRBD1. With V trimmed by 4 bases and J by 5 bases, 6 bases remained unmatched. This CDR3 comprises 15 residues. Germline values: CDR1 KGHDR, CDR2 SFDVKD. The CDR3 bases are TGTGCCACCAGTGAATCGGGACAGGGGCCGGAGACCCAGTACTTC. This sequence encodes CATSESGQGPETQYF.

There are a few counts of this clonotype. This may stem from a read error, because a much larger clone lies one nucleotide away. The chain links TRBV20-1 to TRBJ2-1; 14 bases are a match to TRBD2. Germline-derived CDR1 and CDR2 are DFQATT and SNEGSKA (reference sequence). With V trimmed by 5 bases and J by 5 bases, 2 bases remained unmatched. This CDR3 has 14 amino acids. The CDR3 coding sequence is TGCAGTGCTCAGGGACTAGCGGGAGACAATGAGCAGTTCTTC. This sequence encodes CSAQGLAGDNEQFF.

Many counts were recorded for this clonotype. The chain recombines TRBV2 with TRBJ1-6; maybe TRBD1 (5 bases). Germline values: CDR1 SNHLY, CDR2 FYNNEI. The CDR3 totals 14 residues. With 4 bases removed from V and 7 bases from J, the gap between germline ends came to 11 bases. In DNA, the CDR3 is TGTGCCAGCAGTGGAGCAGGGAGCAATTCACCCCTCCACTTT. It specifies CASSGAGSNSPLHF.

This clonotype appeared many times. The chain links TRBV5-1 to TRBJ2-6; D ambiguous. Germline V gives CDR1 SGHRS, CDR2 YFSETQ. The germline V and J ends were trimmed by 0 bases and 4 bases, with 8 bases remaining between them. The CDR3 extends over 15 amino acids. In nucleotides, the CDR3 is TGCGCCAGCAGCTTGGGAGGTACGGGGGCCAACGTCCTGACTTTC. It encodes CASSLGGTGANVLTF. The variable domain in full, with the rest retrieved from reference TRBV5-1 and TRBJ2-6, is KAGVTQTPRYLIKTRGQQVTLSCSPISGHRSVSWYQQTPGQGLQFLFEYFSETQRNKGNFPGRFSGRQFSNSRSEMNVSTLELGDSALYLCASSLGGTGANVLTFGAGSRLTVL.

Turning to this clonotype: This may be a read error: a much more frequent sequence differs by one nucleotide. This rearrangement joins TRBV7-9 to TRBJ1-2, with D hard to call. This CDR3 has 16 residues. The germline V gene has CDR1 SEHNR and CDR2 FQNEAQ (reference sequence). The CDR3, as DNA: TGTGGCAGCAGCTTAGAGCCCCCCGAGGGCTTCTATGGCTACACCTTC. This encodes CGSSLEPPEGFYGYTF.

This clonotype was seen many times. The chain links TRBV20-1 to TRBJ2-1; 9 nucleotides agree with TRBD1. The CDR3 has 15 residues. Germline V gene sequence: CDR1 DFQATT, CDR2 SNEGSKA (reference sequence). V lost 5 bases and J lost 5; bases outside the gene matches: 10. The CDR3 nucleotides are TGCAGTGCTCGTACCGGGACAGGGAGGGACAATGAGCAGTTCTTC. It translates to CSARTGTGRDNEQFF.

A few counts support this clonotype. The CDR3 loop reads CASSVEGKGAALETQYF. In nucleotides, the CDR3 is TGTGCCAGCAGCGTAGAAGGCAAAGGGGCCGCGCTAGAGACCCAGTACTTC. The genes are TRBV9 and TRBJ2-5, with D tentatively TRBD1 (5 bases). Germline V gene lookup returns CDR1 SGDLS and CDR2 YYNGEE. V lost 0 bases, J lost 4 bases, and 19 bases lay in between. The CDR3 loop spans 17 amino acids.

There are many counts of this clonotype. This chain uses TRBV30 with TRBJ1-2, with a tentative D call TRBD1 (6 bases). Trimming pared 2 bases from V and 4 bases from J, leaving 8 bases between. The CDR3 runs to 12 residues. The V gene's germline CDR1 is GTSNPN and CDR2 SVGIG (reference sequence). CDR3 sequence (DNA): TGTGCCTGGAGTACAGGGATCTATGGCTACACCTTC. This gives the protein CAWSTGIYGYTF.

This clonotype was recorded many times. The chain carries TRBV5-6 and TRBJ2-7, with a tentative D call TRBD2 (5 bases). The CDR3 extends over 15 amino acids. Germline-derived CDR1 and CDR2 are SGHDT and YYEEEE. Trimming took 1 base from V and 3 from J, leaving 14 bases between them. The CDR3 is CASSLIRARGYEQYF. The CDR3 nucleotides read TGTGCCAGCAGCTTGATCCGGGCTCGGGGCTACGAGCAGTACTTC.

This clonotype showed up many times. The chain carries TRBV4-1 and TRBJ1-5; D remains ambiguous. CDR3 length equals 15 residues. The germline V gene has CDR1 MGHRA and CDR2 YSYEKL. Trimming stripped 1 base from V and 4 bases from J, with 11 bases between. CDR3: CASSQGWQTNQPQHF. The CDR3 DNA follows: TGCGCCAGCAGCCAAGGTTGGCAGACAAATCAGCCCCAGCATTTT.

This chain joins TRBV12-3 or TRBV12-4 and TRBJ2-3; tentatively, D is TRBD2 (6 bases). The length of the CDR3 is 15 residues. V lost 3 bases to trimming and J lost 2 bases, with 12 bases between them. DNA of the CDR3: TGTGCCAGCAGTTTGTCGTGGGAGGCCACAGATACGCAGTATTTT. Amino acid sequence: CASSLSWEATDTQYF.

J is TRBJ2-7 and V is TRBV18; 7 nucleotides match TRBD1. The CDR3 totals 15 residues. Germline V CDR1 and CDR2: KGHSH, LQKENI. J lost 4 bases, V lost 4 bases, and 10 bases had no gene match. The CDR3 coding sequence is TGTGCCAGCTCACTAACCGGGACAGACTTATACGAGCAGTACTTC. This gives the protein CASSLTGTDLYEQYF. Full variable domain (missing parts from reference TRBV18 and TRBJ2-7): NAGVMQNPRHLVRRRGQEARLRCSPMKGHSHVYWYRQLPEEGLKFMVYLQKENIIDESGMPKERFSAEFPKEGPSILRIQQVVRGDSAAYFCASSLTGTDLYEQYFGPGTRLTVT.

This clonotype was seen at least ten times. The chain's CDR3 is CASSEVSENTEAFF. The CDR3 DNA reads as TGTGCCAGCAGTGAAGTTAGCGAGAACACTGAAGCTTTCTTT. The rearrangement uses TRBV6-1 and TRBJ1-1; D is unclear. The CDR3 runs 14 residues. With 1 base removed from V and 1 base from J, the gap between germline ends came to 7 bases. Germline V gene lookup returns CDR1 MNHNS and CDR2 SASEGT.

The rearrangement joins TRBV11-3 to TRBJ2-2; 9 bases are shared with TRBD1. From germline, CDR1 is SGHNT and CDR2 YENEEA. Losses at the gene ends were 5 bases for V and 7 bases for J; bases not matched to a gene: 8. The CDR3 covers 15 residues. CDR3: CASSPTGGVVGELFF. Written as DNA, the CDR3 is TGTGCCAGCAGCCCCACAGGGGGCGTTGTCGGGGAGCTGTTTTTT.

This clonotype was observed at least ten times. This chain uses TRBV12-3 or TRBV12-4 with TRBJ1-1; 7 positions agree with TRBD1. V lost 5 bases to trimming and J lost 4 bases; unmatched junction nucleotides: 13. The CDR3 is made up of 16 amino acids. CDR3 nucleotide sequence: TGTGCCAGCAGTCCCGCCCAGGGGGACGGGGGCACTGAAGCTTTCTTT. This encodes CASSPAQGDGGTEAFF.

The CDR3 reads CASRSLVGGLHNEQFF. The CDR3 DNA is TGTGCCAGCCGCTCTCTGGTGGGAGGACTCCACAATGAGCAGTTCTTC. The rearrangement joins TRBV12-3 or TRBV12-4 to TRBJ2-1; tentatively, D is TRBD2 (6 bases). CDR3 size: 16 residues. Trimming removed 8 bases at V and 5 bases at J, with 22 bases between.

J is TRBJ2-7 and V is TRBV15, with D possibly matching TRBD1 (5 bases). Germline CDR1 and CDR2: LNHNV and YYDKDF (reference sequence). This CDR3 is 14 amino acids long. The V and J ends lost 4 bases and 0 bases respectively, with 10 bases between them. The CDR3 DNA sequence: TGTGCCACCAGCAACCGACAGAGCTCCTACGAGCAGTACTTC. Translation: CATSNRQSSYEQYF. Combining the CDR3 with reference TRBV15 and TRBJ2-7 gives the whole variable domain DAMVIQNPRYQVTQFGKPVTLSCSQTLNHNVMYWYQQKSSQAPKLLFHYYDKDFNNEADTPDNFQSRRPNTSFCFLDIRSPGLGDTAMYLCATSNRQSSYEQYFGPGTRLTVT.

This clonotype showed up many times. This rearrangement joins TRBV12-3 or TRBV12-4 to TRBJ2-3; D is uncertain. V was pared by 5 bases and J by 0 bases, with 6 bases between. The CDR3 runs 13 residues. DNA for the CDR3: TGTGCCAGCAGTGGGCAGAGCACAGATACGCAGTATTTT. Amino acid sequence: CASSGQSTDTQYF.

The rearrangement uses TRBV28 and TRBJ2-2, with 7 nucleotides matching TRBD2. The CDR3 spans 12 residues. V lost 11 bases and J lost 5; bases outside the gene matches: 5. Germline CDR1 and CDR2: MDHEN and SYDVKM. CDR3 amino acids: CAGGGTTGELFF. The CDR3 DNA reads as TGTGCCGGGGGGGGTACTACCGGGGAGCTGTTTTTT.

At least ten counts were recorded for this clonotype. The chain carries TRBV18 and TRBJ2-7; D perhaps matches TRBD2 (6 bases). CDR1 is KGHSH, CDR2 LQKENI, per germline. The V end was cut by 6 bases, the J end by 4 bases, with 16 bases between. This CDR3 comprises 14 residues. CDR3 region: CASSRDFGSYEQYF. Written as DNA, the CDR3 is TGTGCCAGCTCTCGGGACTTCGGCAGTTACGAGCAGTACTTC.

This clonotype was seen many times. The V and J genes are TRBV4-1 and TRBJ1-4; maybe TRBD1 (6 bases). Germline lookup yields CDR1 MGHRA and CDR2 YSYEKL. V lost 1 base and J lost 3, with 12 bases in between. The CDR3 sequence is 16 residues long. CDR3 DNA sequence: TGCGCCAGCAGCCAAGGACTACAGGGCGCTAATGAAAAACTGTTTTTT. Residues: CASSQGLQGANEKLFF.

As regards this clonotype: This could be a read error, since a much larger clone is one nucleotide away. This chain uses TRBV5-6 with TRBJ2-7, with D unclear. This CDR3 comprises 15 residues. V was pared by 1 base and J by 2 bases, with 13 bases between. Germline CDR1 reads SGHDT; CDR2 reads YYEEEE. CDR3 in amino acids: CASSLTAAATYEQYF. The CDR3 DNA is TGTGCCAGCAGCTTGACCGCGGCCGCAACCTACGAGCAGTACTTC.

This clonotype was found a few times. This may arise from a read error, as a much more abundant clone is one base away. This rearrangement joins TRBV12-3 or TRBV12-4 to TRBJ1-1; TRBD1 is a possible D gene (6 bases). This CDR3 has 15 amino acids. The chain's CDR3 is CASSLNRAGDTEASF. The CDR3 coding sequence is TGTGCCAGCAGTCTGAACAGGGCGGGGGACACTGAAGCTTCCTTT.

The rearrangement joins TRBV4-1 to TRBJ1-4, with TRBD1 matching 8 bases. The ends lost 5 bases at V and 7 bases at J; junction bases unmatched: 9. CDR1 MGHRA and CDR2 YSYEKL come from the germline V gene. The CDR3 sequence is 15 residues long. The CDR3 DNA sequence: TGCGCCAGCAGCTTGGGGACAGGAGATATTGAAAAACTGTTTTTT. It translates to CASSLGTGDIEKLFF.

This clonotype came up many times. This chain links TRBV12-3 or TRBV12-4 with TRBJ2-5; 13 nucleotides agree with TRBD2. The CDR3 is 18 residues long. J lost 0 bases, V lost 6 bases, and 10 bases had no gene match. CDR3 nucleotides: TGTGCCAGCAGCGCTAGGACTAGCGGGGGCCCGTACCAAGAGACCCAGTACTTC. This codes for CASSARTSGGPYQETQYF.